The rows below give T cell receptor beta chains drawn from one sample of a study of blood T cell repertoires in COVID-19. The repertoire was sequenced with immunoSEQ multiplex PCR; TCRdb's copy has only in-frame clones and lacks some. Among more than 250,000 clones, around 86% were seen once, and the ten largest hold about 9.4%. The sequencing sample was made of PBMCs or T cells enriched from blood (not recorded which). The receptor source for this set is a woman under 30 who had recovered from COVID-19. Both conserved end residues are part of each CDR3. D genes are given only for firm matches. Size is omitted from some rows. Given values are once, few, many or a class for expanded clones.

V gene: TRBV27
CDR3 length: 15
clone size: -
D gene: TRBD1
J gene: TRBJ1-1
CDR3 protein: CASSLSGTGAREAFF

V gene: TRBV19
CDR3 length: 15
clone size: -
D gene: -
J gene: TRBJ1-5
CDR3 protein: CASSIGPGPGQPQHF

V gene: TRBV24-1
CDR3 length: 14
clone size: -
D gene: -
J gene: TRBJ2-5
CDR3 protein: CATSDPDFQETQYF

V gene: TRBV19
CDR3 length: 15
clone size: -
D gene: -
J gene: TRBJ1-5
CDR3 protein: CASSIWRASNQPQHF

V gene: TRBV29-1
CDR3 length: 14
clone size: -
D gene: -
J gene: TRBJ2-3
CDR3 protein: CSVARLYGTDTQYF

V gene: TRBV6-5
CDR3 length: 14
clone size: -
D gene: TRBD2
J gene: TRBJ2-7
CDR3 protein: CASRARSGSYEQYF

V gene: TRBV5-1
CDR3 length: 15
clone size: -
D gene: -
J gene: TRBJ2-5
CDR3 protein: CASSLSSGRGETQYF

V gene: TRBV7-3
CDR3 length: 15
clone size: -
D gene: TRBD2
J gene: TRBJ2-2
CDR3 protein: CASSLLGGRSGELFF

V gene: TRBV20-1
CDR3 length: 13
clone size: -
D gene: -
J gene: TRBJ2-7
CDR3 protein: CSASAGGPYEQYF

V gene: TRBV19
CDR3 length: 16
clone size: -
D gene: -
J gene: TRBJ1-2
CDR3 protein: CASSRGSSILNYGYTF

V gene: TRBV6-4
CDR3 length: 16
clone size: -
D gene: -
J gene: TRBJ2-2
CDR3 protein: CASSDSRTENTGELFF

V gene: TRBV30
CDR3 length: 14
clone size: -
D gene: -
J gene: TRBJ1-2
CDR3 protein: CAWSRGGVDYGYTF

V gene: TRBV5-8
CDR3 length: 16
clone size: once
D gene: TRBD1
J gene: TRBJ1-5
CDR3 protein: CASSIGTGTFYQPQHF

V gene: TRBV10-3
CDR3 length: 15
clone size: -
D gene: TRBD1
J gene: TRBJ1-1
CDR3 protein: CAISELPGQGAGAFF

V gene: TRBV3-1/TRBV3-2
CDR3 length: 16
clone size: -
D gene: -
J gene: TRBJ2-1
CDR3 protein: CASSQEEDVSYNEQFF

V gene: TRBV5-1
CDR3 length: 13
clone size: -
D gene: TRBD1
J gene: TRBJ2-1
CDR3 protein: CASSLGQGWPQFF

V gene: TRBV28
CDR3 length: 14
clone size: -
D gene: TRBD1
J gene: TRBJ1-5
CDR3 protein: CASSPGQAWQPQHF

V gene: TRBV27
CDR3 length: 14
clone size: -
D gene: -
J gene: TRBJ1-1
CDR3 protein: CASSSSGWNTEAFF

V gene: TRBV27
CDR3 length: 13
clone size: once
D gene: -
J gene: TRBJ2-2
CDR3 protein: CASSLRDTGELFF

V gene: TRBV2
CDR3 length: 13
clone size: once
D gene: -
J gene: TRBJ2-6
CDR3 protein: CASGRAGANVLTF

V gene: TRBV24-1
CDR3 length: 15
clone size: -
D gene: TRBD1
J gene: TRBJ2-5
CDR3 protein: CATSVPGQGRETQYF

V gene: TRBV5-4
CDR3 length: 14
clone size: -
D gene: -
J gene: TRBJ2-5
CDR3 protein: CASSLGGTEETQYF

V gene: TRBV7-9
CDR3 length: 11
clone size: -
D gene: -
J gene: TRBJ2-3
CDR3 protein: CASRNGGPQYF

V gene: TRBV24-1
CDR3 length: 13
clone size: -
D gene: -
J gene: TRBJ2-1
CDR3 protein: CATSDYPYNEQFF

V gene: TRBV5-1
CDR3 length: 16
clone size: -
D gene: TRBD2
J gene: TRBJ2-7
CDR3 protein: CASSPIGREASYEQYF

V gene: TRBV7-2
CDR3 length: 15
clone size: -
D gene: -
J gene: TRBJ2-7
CDR3 protein: CASSLEGSVGYEQYF

V gene: TRBV19
CDR3 length: 15
clone size: -
D gene: TRBD2
J gene: TRBJ2-3
CDR3 protein: CASSSAGGTTDTQYF

V gene: TRBV11-2
CDR3 length: 14
clone size: -
D gene: TRBD1
J gene: TRBJ1-1
CDR3 protein: CASSKGQENTEAFF

V gene: TRBV4-1
CDR3 length: 16
clone size: -
D gene: -
J gene: TRBJ2-7
CDR3 protein: CASSQESTGPVGEQYF

V gene: TRBV6-1
CDR3 length: 17
clone size: -
D gene: -
J gene: TRBJ2-7
CDR3 protein: CASSEARRLKNRNEQYF

V gene: TRBV7-2
CDR3 length: 14
clone size: -
D gene: TRBD2
J gene: TRBJ2-1
CDR3 protein: CASTRTSAYNEQFF

V gene: TRBV7-2
CDR3 length: 16
clone size: -
D gene: -
J gene: TRBJ1-1
CDR3 protein: CASSSNRWATAGEAFF

V gene: TRBV27
CDR3 length: 11
clone size: -
D gene: -
J gene: TRBJ2-7
CDR3 protein: CASSPYYEQYF

V gene: TRBV14
CDR3 length: 15
clone size: once
D gene: -
J gene: TRBJ2-2
CDR3 protein: CASSHLGRLTGELFF

V gene: TRBV6-1
CDR3 length: 13
clone size: once
D gene: -
J gene: TRBJ1-2
CDR3 protein: CASSDGANYGYTF

V gene: TRBV5-1
CDR3 length: 13
clone size: -
D gene: TRBD1
J gene: TRBJ2-1
CDR3 protein: CASSQGTGNEQFF

V gene: TRBV6-5
CDR3 length: 15
clone size: many
D gene: -
J gene: TRBJ1-2
CDR3 protein: CASSYFDGENYGYTF

V gene: TRBV24-1
CDR3 length: 17
clone size: -
D gene: -
J gene: TRBJ1-2
CDR3 protein: CATSDRRTGTARYGYTF

V gene: TRBV11-2
CDR3 length: 16
clone size: -
D gene: -
J gene: TRBJ2-2
CDR3 protein: CASRRAEASNTGELFF

V gene: TRBV9
CDR3 length: 16
clone size: -
D gene: -
J gene: TRBJ1-6
CDR3 protein: CASSVGDGVVQSPLHF

V gene: TRBV9
CDR3 length: 15
clone size: -
D gene: -
J gene: TRBJ2-2
CDR3 protein: CASSVARGNTGELFF

V gene: TRBV6-5
CDR3 length: 15
clone size: -
D gene: TRBD2
J gene: TRBJ2-5
CDR3 protein: CASSRTSGGAETQYF

V gene: TRBV4-2
CDR3 length: 15
clone size: once
D gene: -
J gene: TRBJ1-2
CDR3 protein: CASSQAEGNPYGYTF

V gene: TRBV5-1
CDR3 length: 16
clone size: once
D gene: -
J gene: TRBJ2-7
CDR3 protein: CASSLVAGEYLYEQYF

V gene: TRBV28
CDR3 length: 16
clone size: -
D gene: -
J gene: TRBJ2-2
CDR3 protein: CASREIQPSNTGELFF

V gene: TRBV6-5
CDR3 length: 14
clone size: -
D gene: TRBD1
J gene: TRBJ1-4
CDR3 protein: CASSSQGAWEKLFF

V gene: TRBV27
CDR3 length: 14
clone size: few
D gene: -
J gene: TRBJ1-1
CDR3 protein: CASSLAPGRAEAFF

V gene: TRBV27
CDR3 length: 11
clone size: -
D gene: -
J gene: TRBJ2-7
CDR3 protein: CASSSAYEQYF

V gene: TRBV20-1
CDR3 length: 11
clone size: few
D gene: -
J gene: TRBJ1-1
CDR3 protein: CSASGNTEAFF

V gene: TRBV5-1
CDR3 length: 14
clone size: -
D gene: TRBD1
J gene: TRBJ1-6
CDR3 protein: CASSSDRVASPLHF

V gene: TRBV19
CDR3 length: 14
clone size: few
D gene: TRBD1
J gene: TRBJ2-1
CDR3 protein: CASSRTGEVNEQFF

V gene: TRBV19
CDR3 length: 17
clone size: -
D gene: TRBD1
J gene: TRBJ2-2
CDR3 protein: CASSSGTGDWGTGELFF

V gene: TRBV18
CDR3 length: 13
clone size: -
D gene: -
J gene: TRBJ1-2
CDR3 protein: CASSPRENYGYTF

V gene: TRBV5-5
CDR3 length: 14
clone size: few
D gene: -
J gene: TRBJ1-5
CDR3 protein: CASSLDGGAQPQHF

V gene: TRBV5-6
CDR3 length: 18
clone size: -
D gene: TRBD1
J gene: TRBJ1-1
CDR3 protein: CASSFWATDRTTNTEAFF

V gene: TRBV29-1
CDR3 length: 12
clone size: -
D gene: -
J gene: TRBJ2-7
CDR3 protein: CSVSGPFYEQYF

V gene: TRBV5-1
CDR3 length: 17
clone size: -
D gene: TRBD2
J gene: TRBJ2-3
CDR3 protein: CASSSIRTSRGTDTQYF